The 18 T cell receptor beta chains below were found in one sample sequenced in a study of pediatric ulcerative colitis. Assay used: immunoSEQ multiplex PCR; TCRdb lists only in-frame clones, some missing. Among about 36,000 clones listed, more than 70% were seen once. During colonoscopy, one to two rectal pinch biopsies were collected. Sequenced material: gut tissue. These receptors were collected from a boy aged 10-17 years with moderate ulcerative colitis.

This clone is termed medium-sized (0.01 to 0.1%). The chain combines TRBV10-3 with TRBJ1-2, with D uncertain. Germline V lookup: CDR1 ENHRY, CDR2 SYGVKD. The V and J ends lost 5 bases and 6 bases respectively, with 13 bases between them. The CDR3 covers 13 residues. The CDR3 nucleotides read TGTGCCATCAGTCCTCCGGCGGGAAATGGCTACACCTTC. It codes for CAISPPAGNGYTF.

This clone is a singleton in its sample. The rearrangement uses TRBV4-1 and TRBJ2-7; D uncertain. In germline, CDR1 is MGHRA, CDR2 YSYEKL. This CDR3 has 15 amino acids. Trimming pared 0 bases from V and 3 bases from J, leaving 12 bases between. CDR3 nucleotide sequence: TGCGCCAGCAGCCAAGATAAGTGGGCAGACTACGAGCAGTACTTC. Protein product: CASSQDKWADYEQYF.

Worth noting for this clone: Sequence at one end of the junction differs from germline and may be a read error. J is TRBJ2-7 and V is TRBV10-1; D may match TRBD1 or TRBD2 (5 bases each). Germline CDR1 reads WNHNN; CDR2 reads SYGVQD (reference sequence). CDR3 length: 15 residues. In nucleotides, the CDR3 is TGCGCCAGCAGTGAGTTGGGGGAAAGTTCCTTCGAGCAGTACTTC. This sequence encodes CASSELGESSFEQYF.

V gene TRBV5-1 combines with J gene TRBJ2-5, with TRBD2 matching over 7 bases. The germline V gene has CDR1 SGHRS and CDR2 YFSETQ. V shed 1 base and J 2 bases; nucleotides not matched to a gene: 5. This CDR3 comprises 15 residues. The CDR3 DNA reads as TGCGCCAGCAGCTTGTTAAGCGGGGTTCAAGAGACCCAGTACTTC. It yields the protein CASSLLSGVQETQYF.

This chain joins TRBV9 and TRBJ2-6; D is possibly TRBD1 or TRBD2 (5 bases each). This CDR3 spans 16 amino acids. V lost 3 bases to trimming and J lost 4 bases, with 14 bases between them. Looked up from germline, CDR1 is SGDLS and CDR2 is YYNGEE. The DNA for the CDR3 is TGTGCCAGCAGCGAGGGACCGGGTCGCGGGGCCAACGTCCTGACTTTC. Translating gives CASSEGPGRGANVLTF.

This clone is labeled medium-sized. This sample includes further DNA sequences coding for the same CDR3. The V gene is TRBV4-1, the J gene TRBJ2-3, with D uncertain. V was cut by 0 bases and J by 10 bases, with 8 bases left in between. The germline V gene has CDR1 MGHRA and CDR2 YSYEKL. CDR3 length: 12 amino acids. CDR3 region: CASSQDSRPQYF. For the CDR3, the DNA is TGCGCCAGCAGCCAAGACTCTCGGCCGCAGTATTTT.

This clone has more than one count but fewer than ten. This CDR3 reads CASKRGQVNEKLFF. The CDR3 DNA reads TGCGCCAGCAAGAGGGGACAGGTAAATGAAAAACTGTTTTTT. This chain connects TRBV10-1 to TRBJ1-4, with TRBD1 matching 8 bases. Germline V gives CDR1 WNHNN, CDR2 SYGVQD (reference sequence). This CDR3 comprises 14 residues. The V segment lost 7 bases and the J segment 5 bases; nucleotides outside the gene matches: 6.

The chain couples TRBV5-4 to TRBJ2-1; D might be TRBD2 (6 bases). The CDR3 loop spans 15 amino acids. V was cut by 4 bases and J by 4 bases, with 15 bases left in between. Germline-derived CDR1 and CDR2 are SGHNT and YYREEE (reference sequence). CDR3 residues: CASSPTSSRYNEQFF. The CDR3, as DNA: TGTGCCAGCAGCCCTACTAGCAGCCGGTACAATGAGCAGTTCTTC.

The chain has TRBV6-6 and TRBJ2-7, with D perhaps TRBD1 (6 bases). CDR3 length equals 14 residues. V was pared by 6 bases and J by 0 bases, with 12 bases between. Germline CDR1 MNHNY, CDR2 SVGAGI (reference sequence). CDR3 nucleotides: TGTGCCAGCAGAGACGGACAGAACTCCTACGAGCAGTACTTC. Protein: CASRDGQNSYEQYF.

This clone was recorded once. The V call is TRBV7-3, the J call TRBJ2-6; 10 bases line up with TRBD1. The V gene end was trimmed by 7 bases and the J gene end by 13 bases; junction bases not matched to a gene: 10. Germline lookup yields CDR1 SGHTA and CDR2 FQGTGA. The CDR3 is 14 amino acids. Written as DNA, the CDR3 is TGTGCCAGCAATCCGACAGGGGGCTCCCAGGTCCTGACTTTC. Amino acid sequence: CASNPTGGSQVLTF.

The CDR3 sequence is CASSLEKLNYGYTF. CDR3 bases: TGTGCCAGCAGCCTAGAGAAGCTTAACTATGGCTACACCTTC. This chain links TRBV14 with TRBJ1-2; no reliable D call. V was trimmed by 4 bases and J by 1 base, leaving 10 bases between them. Per the germline V gene, CDR1 is SGHDN and CDR2 is FVKESK. The CDR3 is 14 residues long.

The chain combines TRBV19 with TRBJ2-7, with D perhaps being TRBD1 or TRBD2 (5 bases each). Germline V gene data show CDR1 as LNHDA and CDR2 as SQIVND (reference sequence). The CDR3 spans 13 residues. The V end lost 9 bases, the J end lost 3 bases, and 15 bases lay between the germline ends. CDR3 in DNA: TGTGCCAGCCGGGACCCCTATTTCTACGAGCAGTACTTC. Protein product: CASRDPYFYEQYF.

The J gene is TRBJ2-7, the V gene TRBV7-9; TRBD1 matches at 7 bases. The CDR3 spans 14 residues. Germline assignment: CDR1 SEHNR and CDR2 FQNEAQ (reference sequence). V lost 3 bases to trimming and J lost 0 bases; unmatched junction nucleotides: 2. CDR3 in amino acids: CASSLGQSSYEQYF. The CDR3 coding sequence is TGTGCCAGCAGCTTGGGACAGTCCTCCTACGAGCAGTACTTC.

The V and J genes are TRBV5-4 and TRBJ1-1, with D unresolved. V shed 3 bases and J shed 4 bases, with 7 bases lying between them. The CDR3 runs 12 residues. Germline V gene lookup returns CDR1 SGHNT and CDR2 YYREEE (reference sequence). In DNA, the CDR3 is TGTGCCAGCAGCTGGTTGGGCACTGAAGCTTTCTTT. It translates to CASSWLGTEAFF. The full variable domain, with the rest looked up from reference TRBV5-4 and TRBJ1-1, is ETGVTQSPTHLIKTRGQQVTLRCSSQSGHNTVSWYQQALGQGPQFIFQYYREEENGRGNFPPRFSGLQFPNYSSELNVNALELDDSALYLCASSWLGTEAFFGQGTRLTVV.

CDR3 loop: CASRDSDRVHQPQHF. In DNA, the CDR3 is TGTGCCAGCAGGGATTCGGACAGGGTTCATCAGCCCCAGCATTTT. The chain is built from TRBV6-6 and TRBJ1-5; 8 bases agree with TRBD1. J gave up 5 bases and V 6 bases, and 9 bases lay outside the gene matches. The length of the CDR3 is 15 residues. Germline CDR1 reads MNHNY; CDR2 reads SVGAGI (reference sequence).

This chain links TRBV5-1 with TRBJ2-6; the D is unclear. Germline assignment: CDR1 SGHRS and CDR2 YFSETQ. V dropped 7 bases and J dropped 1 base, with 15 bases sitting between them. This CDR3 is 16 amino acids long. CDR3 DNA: TGCGCCAGCGCCATGAACGCGGTATCTGGGGCCAACGTCCTGACTTTC. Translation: CASAMNAVSGANVLTF.

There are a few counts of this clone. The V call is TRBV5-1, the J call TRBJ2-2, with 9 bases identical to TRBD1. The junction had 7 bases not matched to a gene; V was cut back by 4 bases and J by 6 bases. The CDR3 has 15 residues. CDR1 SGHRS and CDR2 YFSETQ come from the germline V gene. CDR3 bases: TGCGCCAGCAGCATACAGGGGACAGGGTCCGGGGAGCTGTTTTTT. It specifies CASSIQGTGSGELFF.

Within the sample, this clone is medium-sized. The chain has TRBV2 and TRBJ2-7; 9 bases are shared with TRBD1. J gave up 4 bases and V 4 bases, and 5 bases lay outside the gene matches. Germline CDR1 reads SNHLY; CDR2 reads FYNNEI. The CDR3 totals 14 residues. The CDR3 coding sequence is TGTGCCAGCAGTGCTGAGACAGGGGGGTACGAGCAGTACTTC. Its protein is CASSAETGGYEQYF.